This TCR beta chain was retrieved from a study of graft-versus-host responses after intestinal transplantation. Overall study context: The recipients all started with anti-thymocyte globulin induction and then took tacrolimus and steroids for roughly three years.

Study results and caveats: GvH clonotypes were identified within recipient marrow, with a subset emerging first in ileum or blood. Across patients carrying graft-donor T cell macrochimerism, allografts held high graft-versus-host to host-versus-graft clonal ratios.

Note on this clone: Its matching antigen is unknown.

The CDR3 sequence is 16 residues long. Per germline, CDR1 SQVTM and CDR2 ANQGSEA. V gave up 0 bases and J gave up 5 bases; unmatched junction bases: 12. Data came from immunoSEQ multiplex PCR; TCRdb stores just in-frame clones and leaves some out. The sample contains tens of thousands of clones, around 84% of which appear only once. The sequencing used unstimulated CD4+ T cells sorted from spleen or lymph node cells, collected before transplant. The rearrangement uses TRBV29-1 and TRBJ1-1; 7 bases line up with TRBD1. This TCR was sampled from a human donor who was the organ donor for an intestinal transplant. DNA for the CDR3: TGCAGCGTTGAAGAGCAGAGGGGGCTATGGGGAACTGAAGCTTTCTTT. Its translation is CSVEEQRGLWGTEAFF.